The next 26 T cell receptor beta chains were all read from a single sample in a study of T cells in localized non-small cell lung cancer. The data were produced by immunoSEQ multiplex PCR, yet TCRdb's version contains in-frame clones alone and is incomplete. The profile shows around 100,000 clones, approximately 88% of them singletons. The sequences come from peripheral blood, collected before any cancer treatment. All receptors come from a man aged 40-75 years with stage I squamous cell lung carcinoma.

In DNA form, the CDR3 reads TGTGCCAGCAGCCAAGATAAATTGGCTTCAAGCCGCACAGATACGCAGTATTTT. This gives the protein CASSQDKLASSRTDTQYF. The chain recombines TRBV14 with TRBJ2-3, with no clear D. Deletions cut 0 bases from V and 1 base from J, with 17 bases between. CDR1 and CDR2 (germline): SGHDN, FVKESK. This CDR3 is built from 18 residues.

The gene calls are TRBV11-3 and TRBJ2-2; D is unresolved. There are 13 residues in the CDR3. CDR1 is SGHNT, CDR2 YENEEA, per germline. Trimming took off 1 base at V and 4 bases at J, with 4 bases between the two ends. This chain's CDR3 is CASSLGSTGELFF. Here the CDR3 DNA reads TGTGCCAGCAGCTTAGGATCCACCGGGGAGCTGTTTTTT.

The V gene is TRBV6-5, the J gene TRBJ2-5, with 7 bases fitting TRBD2. The junction had 1 base not matched to a gene; V was cut back by 0 bases and J by 0 bases. This CDR3 is 15 amino acids long. Germline CDR1 MNHEY, CDR2 SVGAGI. The chain's CDR3 is CASSYSRGYQETQYF. The CDR3, as DNA: TGTGCCAGCAGTTACTCGCGGGGGTACCAAGAGACCCAGTACTTC.

V is TRBV27 and J is TRBJ1-1; D may be TRBD1 (6 bases). CDR3 size: 15 residues. V was shortened by 6 bases and J by 0 bases, with 14 bases between the two germline ends. CDR1 MNHEY and CDR2 SMNVEV come from the germline V gene (reference sequence). The CDR3 coding sequence is TGTGCCAGCAGCGGACAGAAGAGAATGAACACTGAAGCTTTCTTT. Amino acid sequence: CASSGQKRMNTEAFF.

For this clone: One end of the junction is discordant with germline, which a read error may explain. The chain recombines TRBV28 with TRBJ1-2; D unresolved. From germline, CDR1 is MDHEN and CDR2 SYDVKM. CDR3 length equals 12 residues. CDR3 nucleotides: TGTGCCATCAGTATATCCCTCTATGGCTACACCTTC. Translated: CAISISLYGYTF.

V and J are TRBV7-3 and TRBJ1-1; D is possibly TRBD1 (6 bases). The CDR3 runs to 13 residues. Germline values: CDR1 SGHTA, CDR2 FQGTGA. V was cut by 5 bases and J by 8 bases, with 15 bases left in between. Here the CDR3 DNA reads TGTGCCAGCAGCCGATATAGGACAGCGGAAGCTTTCTTT. Its translation: CASSRYRTAEAFF.

This chain links TRBV5-1 with TRBJ2-3, with 14 bases aligning to TRBD2. This CDR3 has 19 amino acids. CDR1 and CDR2 from the germline V gene are SGHRS and YFSETQ. After removal of 1 base from V and 0 bases from J, the junction contained 7 bases not matched to a gene. The DNA for the CDR3 is TGCGCCAGCAGCTTGCGGGGGACTAGCGGGGGCCCTAGCACAGATACGCAGTATTTT. Translating gives CASSLRGTSGGPSTDTQYF. Full variable domain (remainder filled in from reference TRBV5-1 and TRBJ2-3): KAGVTQTPRYLIKTRGQQVTLSCSPISGHRSVSWYQQTPGQGLQFLFEYFSETQRNKGNFPGRFSGRQFSNSRSEMNVSTLELGDSALYLCASSLRGTSGGPSTDTQYFGPGTRLTVL.

The V call is TRBV10-2, the J call TRBJ1-3, with 7 nucleotides matching TRBD1. Germline V gene lookup returns CDR1 WSHSY and CDR2 SAAADI. V lost 6 bases and J lost 4; bases outside the gene matches: 6. The CDR3 spans 14 residues. This CDR3 is CASSAQDRGNTIYF. The CDR3, as DNA: TGCGCCAGCAGCGCTCAGGACAGGGGAAACACCATATATTTT.

This clone was detected only once. This sequence joins TRBV2 and TRBJ2-7, with a weak D call TRBD1 (6 bases). CDR3 size: 15 residues. Trimming left V 1 base short and J 0 bases short, with 10 bases between. CDR1 is SNHLY and CDR2 is FYNNEI in the germline V gene. This CDR3 reads CASSEEGGSSYEQYF. DNA for the CDR3: TGTGCCAGCAGTGAAGAAGGGGGAAGCTCCTACGAGCAGTACTTC.

This clone was observed once. The V call is TRBV6-1, the J call TRBJ2-3; maybe TRBD2 (7 bases). The germline V gene encodes CDR1 MNHNS and CDR2 SASEGT. Trimming pared 8 bases from V and 2 bases from J, leaving 14 bases between. The CDR3 is 14 residues long. The CDR3 DNA reads TGTGCCAGCGCCTCGGGGGGCAACACAGATACGCAGTATTTT. Amino acid sequence: CASASGGNTDTQYF.

This chain joins TRBV5-4 and TRBJ1-2, with D tentatively TRBD1 (6 bases). The CDR3 totals 14 residues. Germline assignment: CDR1 SGHNT and CDR2 YYREEE (reference sequence). V was trimmed by 0 bases and J by 4 bases, leaving 10 bases between them. The CDR3 DNA follows: TGTGCCAGCAGCTTGGAGGGGGGACCCTATGGCTACACCTTC. Amino acids: CASSLEGGPYGYTF.

This chain joins TRBV18 and TRBJ1-5; 8 positions match TRBD1. Trimming at V came to 3 bases and at J to 7 bases, leaving 11 bases not matched to a gene. The CDR3 has 16 residues. Germline V lookup: CDR1 KGHSH, CDR2 LQKENI. CDR3 in DNA: TGTGCCAGCTCACCCAGCCTGGGGGCAGGGGGCCAGCCCCAGCATTTT. Protein sequence: CASSPSLGAGGQPQHF.

This sequence joins TRBV4-3 and TRBJ2-1; D is unresolved. This CDR3 region has 14 residues. The germline gives CDR1 LGHNA, CDR2 YSLEER. The V end lost 0 bases, the J end lost 10 bases, and 13 bases lay between the germline ends. For the CDR3, the DNA is TGCGCCAGCAGCCAAGATAGATGGCCGTCGGAGCAGTTCTTC. Translating gives CASSQDRWPSEQFF.

J is TRBJ1-6 and V is TRBV27; D is perhaps TRBD1 (5 bases). V gave up 6 bases and J gave up 9 bases, with 18 bases separating them. CDR1 MNHEY and CDR2 SMNVEV come from the germline V gene (reference sequence). The CDR3 extends over 15 amino acids. DNA of the CDR3: TGTGCCAGCAGGGGGGTCGGGAACACCGGTTCACCCCTCCACTTT. It translates to CASRGVGNTGSPLHF.

The V call is TRBV30, the J call TRBJ2-3; TRBD1 matches at 11 bases. Germline loops: CDR1 GTSNPN, CDR2 SVGIG (reference sequence). Germline trimming cut 3 bases from V and 6 bases from J; bases unmatched to any gene: 14. This CDR3 is 17 amino acids long. The CDR3 is CAWSRGAGQGARDTQYF. CDR3 coding DNA: TGTGCCTGGAGCCGAGGGGCCGGACAGGGGGCTAGGGATACGCAGTATTTT.

J is TRBJ1-1 and V is TRBV20-1, with D unresolved. This CDR3 region has 11 residues. Germline CDR1 DFQATT, CDR2 SNEGSKA (reference sequence). The CDR3 sequence is CRATEDTEAFF. In nucleotides, the CDR3 is TGCAGGGCCACAGAGGACACTGAAGCTTTCTTT.

V is TRBV2 and J is TRBJ1-4; 10 bases map to TRBD1. Looked up from germline, CDR1 is SNHLY and CDR2 is FYNNEI. After removal of 6 bases from V and 8 bases from J, the junction contained 9 bases not matched to a gene. The CDR3 sequence is 15 residues long. CDR3: CASSSTGTGEEKLFF. Written as DNA, the CDR3 is TGTGCCAGCAGCTCTACCGGGACAGGGGAAGAAAAACTGTTTTTT.

V and J are TRBV4-3 and TRBJ2-7; TRBD1 might be the D (5 bases). Germline V gene lookup returns CDR1 LGHNA and CDR2 YSLEER. The germline V and J ends were trimmed by 0 bases and 4 bases, with 10 bases remaining between them. The CDR3 spans 14 residues. The CDR3, as DNA: TGCGCCAGCAGCCAAGACAGGGTGAGATACGAGCAGTACTTC. Amino acid sequence: CASSQDRVRYEQYF.

This clone is a singleton in its sample. The V call is TRBV10-2, the J call TRBJ1-4, with D hard to call. CDR1 WSHSY and CDR2 SAAADI come from the germline V gene. V was trimmed by 3 bases and J by 4 bases, leaving 12 bases between them. This CDR3 comprises 15 residues. CDR3 coding DNA: TGCGCCAGCAGTGAAAGGAGACGGCTTAATGAAAAACTGTTTTTT. Its translation is CASSERRRLNEKLFF.

This rearrangement joins TRBV7-2 to TRBJ1-2; D uncertain. The CDR3 totals 15 residues. Trimming took 5 bases from V and 0 from J, leaving 13 bases between them. Germline V CDR1 and CDR2: SGHTA, FQGNSA. CDR3: CASSRVAGTNYGYTF. The CDR3 coding sequence is TGTGCCAGCAGCCGAGTAGCAGGAACTAACTATGGCTACACCTTC.

This clone occurred once. The V gene is TRBV5-4, the J gene TRBJ2-1, with 9 bases lining up with TRBD2. Trimming at V came to 1 base and at J to 3 bases, leaving 2 bases not matched to a gene. Germline loops: CDR1 SGHNT, CDR2 YYREEE (reference sequence). CDR3 length: 15 residues. CDR3: CASSLSSGDYNEQFF. In DNA, the CDR3 is TGTGCCAGCAGCTTGTCTAGCGGGGACTACAATGAGCAGTTCTTC.

This chain uses TRBV6-1 with TRBJ1-1, with TRBD1 as a possible D gene (5 bases). The germline CDR1 and CDR2 sequences are MNHNS and SASEGT. V was shortened by 6 bases and J by 4 bases, with 12 bases between the two germline ends. This CDR3 region has 13 residues. The CDR3 loop is CASRIRDGTEAFF. CDR3 DNA sequence: TGTGCCAGCAGGATCAGGGATGGCACTGAAGCTTTCTTT.

The V and J genes are TRBV28 and TRBJ1-5; possible D gene TRBD1, 6 bases. V shed 6 bases and J shed 10 bases, with 16 bases lying between them. Germline-derived CDR1 and CDR2 are MDHEN and SYDVKM. This CDR3 has 13 residues. For the CDR3, the DNA is TGTGCCAGCAGCACGGGACATGGCAGCCCCCAGCATTTT. Protein product: CASSTGHGSPQHF.

This clone appeared once. The chain recombines TRBV6-1 with TRBJ1-3; D possibly corresponds to TRBD1 (6 bases). Trimming shortened V by 6 bases and J by 4 bases, and 13 bases separated the two germline ends. Germline V gene data show CDR1 as MNHNS and CDR2 as SASEGT. This CDR3 region has 14 residues. The CDR3 is CASSGRGSGNTIYF. As DNA, the CDR3 is TGTGCCAGCAGCGGCAGGGGATCAGGAAACACCATATATTTT.

V is TRBV4-1 and J is TRBJ1-5; D perhaps matches TRBD1 (5 bases). V lost 4 bases and J lost 4, with 14 bases in between. The CDR3 sequence is 15 residues long. From germline, CDR1 is MGHRA and CDR2 YSYEKL. The DNA of the CDR3 is TGCGCCAGCAGCCCTGAGGGGAGTAGGAATCAGCCCCAGCATTTT. Translating it yields CASSPEGSRNQPQHF.

The chain uses TRBV2 and TRBJ1-5; D gene unclear. The ends were cut back, 5 bases at V and 4 bases at J, with 9 bases in the middle. The CDR3 spans 13 residues. Germline assignment: CDR1 SNHLY and CDR2 FYNNEI. CDR3 DNA sequence: TGTGCCAGCAGTCAAGACGGGAATCAGCCCCAGCATTTT. Translating gives CASSQDGNQPQHF.